These 19 T cell receptor beta chains originate from one sample sequenced in a study of blood T cell repertoires in COVID-19. Some clones are missing from TCRdb's copy, which holds only in-frame ones; the method was immunoSEQ multiplex PCR. The sample yields about 130,000 clones, approximately 85% seen once. The sequenced material came from peripheral blood. The receptor source for this set is an elderly man with active or convalescent COVID-19.

The chain combines TRBV6-5 with TRBJ2-1; D is unresolved. The CDR3 covers 14 residues. Trimming removed 7 bases at V and 3 bases at J, with 13 bases between. Germline CDR1 MNHEY, CDR2 SVGAGI. CDR3: CASTLSPGYNEQFF. The DNA for the CDR3 is TGTGCCAGCACCCTAAGTCCCGGCTACAATGAGCAGTTCTTC.

This clone was observed a few times. The chain joins TRBV6-5 to TRBJ1-2, with TRBD1 matching over 9 bases. Germline V gives CDR1 MNHEY, CDR2 SVGAGI. With V trimmed by 6 bases and J by 8 bases, 7 bases remained unmatched. The CDR3 is made up of 13 amino acids. The CDR3 loop is CASRPPGQGGYTF. CDR3 nucleotides: TGTGCCAGCAGACCTCCGGGACAGGGCGGCTACACCTTC.

The chain recombines TRBV21-1 with TRBJ2-5; the DNA was not compared with TRBD1, the D call given in the table. TRBV21-1 counts as a pseudogene. There are 14 residues in the CDR3. The CDR3 sequence is CASSIGTGEETQYF. CDR3 bases: TGTGCCAGCAGCATCGGGACAGGGGAGGAGACCCAGTACTTC.

The V gene is TRBV4-2, the J gene TRBJ2-3, with D tentatively TRBD2 (5 bases). V dropped 4 bases and J dropped 4 bases, with 15 bases sitting between them. The germline CDR1 and CDR2 sequences are LGHNA and YNFKEQ. CDR3 length: 15 amino acids. CDR3 sequence reads: CASSPRGQIADTQYF. CDR3 DNA sequence: TGTGCCAGCAGCCCCCGAGGGCAGATAGCAGATACGCAGTATTTT.

The rearrangement joins TRBV19 to TRBJ1-5; 7 nucleotides match TRBD1. The germline V gene encodes CDR1 LNHDA and CDR2 SQIVND (reference sequence). This CDR3 region has 18 residues. V shed 3 bases, J shed 0 bases, and the junction held 11 bases outside the gene matches. The CDR3, as DNA: TGTGCCAGTAGTATTCGGACAGGAGGTTTGTATAGCAATCAGCCCCAGCATTTT. Translating gives CASSIRTGGLYSNQPQHF.

The chain combines TRBV24-1 with TRBJ2-1; 13 bases align to TRBD2. CDR3 size: 16 residues. Germline lookup yields CDR1 KGHDR and CDR2 SFDVKD. The junction had 9 bases not matched to a gene; V was cut back by 4 bases and J by 10 bases. CDR3 DNA: TGTGCCACCAGTGACCTAACTAGCGGGGGGGCGCGAGAGCAGTTCTTC. This encodes CATSDLTSGGAREQFF.

The sample holds one count of this clone. The chain has TRBV14 and TRBJ1-2; D unclear. Germline V lookup: CDR1 SGHDN, CDR2 FVKESK. V dropped 1 base and J dropped 12 bases, with 12 bases sitting between them. The length of the CDR3 is 12 residues. The CDR3: CASSQGGQINTF. The CDR3 DNA is TGTGCCAGCAGCCAAGGCGGGCAGATTAACACCTTC.

The chain's CDR3 is CASSQLAGNLGNEQFF. CDR3 nucleotides: TGTGCCAGTAGTCAACTAGCGGGAAACCTTGGGAATGAGCAGTTCTTC. The chain uses TRBV19 and TRBJ2-1; 10 nucleotides match TRBD2. The V gene end was trimmed by 5 bases and the J gene end by 7 bases; junction bases not matched to a gene: 11. Germline V gives CDR1 LNHDA, CDR2 SQIVND (reference sequence). CDR3 length: 16 residues.

The chain recombines TRBV3-1 (or the pseudogene TRBV3-2) with TRBJ2-1, with 13 bases identical to TRBD2. V shed 1 base and J 8 bases; nucleotides not matched to a gene: 5. CDR3 length: 16 amino acids. Germline V gene sequence: CDR1 LGHDT, CDR2 YNNKEL (reference sequence). CDR3 protein: CASSQGTSGRGDEQFF. CDR3 coding DNA: TGTGCCAGCAGCCAAGGGACTAGCGGGAGAGGGGATGAGCAGTTCTTC.

The chain couples TRBV30 to TRBJ1-1, with no clear D. The germline V gene has CDR1 GTSNPN and CDR2 SVGIG (reference sequence). V shed 1 base and J shed 7 bases, with 10 bases lying between them. This CDR3 has 12 residues. This CDR3 is CAWSGYWSEAFF. The CDR3 coding sequence is TGTGCCTGGAGTGGTTATTGGAGTGAAGCTTTCTTT. The entire variable domain, with the rest obtained from reference TRBV30 and TRBJ1-1, is as follows: SQTIHQWPATLVQPVGSPLSLECTVEGTSNPNLYWYRQAAGRGLQLLFYSVGIGQISSEVPQNLSASRPQDRQFILSSKKLLLSDSGFYLCAWSGYWSEAFFGQGTRLTVV.

The genes are TRBV9 and TRBJ2-3, with D uncertain. The germline gives CDR1 SGDLS, CDR2 YYNGEE. CDR3 length: 14 residues. V lost 3 bases to trimming and J lost 0 bases, with 8 bases between them. The CDR3: CASSAITSTDTQYF. The CDR3 DNA reads as TGTGCCAGCAGCGCGATTACTAGCACAGATACGCAGTATTTT. Drawing the rest from reference TRBV9 and TRBJ2-3, the complete variable domain is DSGVTQTPKHLITATGQRVTLRCSPRSGDLSVYWYQQSLDQGLQFLIQYYNGEERAKGNILERFSAQQFPDLHSELNLSSLELGDSALYFCASSAITSTDTQYFGPGTRLTVL.

This chain connects TRBV19 to TRBJ1-4, with D unclear. Germline CDR1 is LNHDA and CDR2 is SQIVND (reference sequence). Trimming took 8 bases from V and 6 from J, leaving 13 bases between them. The CDR3 totals 13 residues. Here the CDR3 DNA reads TGTGCCAGTGAATACAGATCGGATGAAAAACTGTTTTTT. It translates to CASEYRSDEKLFF.

The rearrangement links TRBV19 to TRBJ1-5; TRBD1 matches 7 bases. Germline CDR1 and CDR2: LNHDA and SQIVND (reference sequence). The trim removed 5 bases at V and 5 bases at J, leaving 9 bases unmatched. The CDR3 covers 15 residues. CDR3 sequence: CASSLWDREDQPQHF. The CDR3 DNA follows: TGTGCCAGTAGTCTTTGGGACAGAGAGGATCAGCCCCAGCATTTT.

CDR3 amino acids: CASSRGQGNSPLHF. In nucleotides, the CDR3 is TGTGCCAGCAGTCGCGGACAGGGCAATTCACCCCTCCACTTT. The chain is built from TRBV6-5 and TRBJ1-6, with TRBD1 identical over 8 bases. Germline V lookup: CDR1 MNHEY, CDR2 SVGAGI. Trimming removed 5 bases from V and 7 bases from J; junction bases left unmatched: 4. CDR3 length: 14 amino acids.

The chain combines TRBV5-4 with TRBJ2-7; D is possibly TRBD2 (6 bases). Germline V gives CDR1 SGHNT, CDR2 YYREEE (reference sequence). This CDR3 has 15 residues. The V gene lost 4 bases and the J gene lost 1 base, with 15 bases spanning the gap. CDR3 residues: CASSLRGAVSYEQYF. The CDR3 DNA is TGTGCCAGCAGCCTGCGGGGAGCGGTTTCCTACGAGCAGTACTTC.

This rearrangement joins TRBV28 to TRBJ1-2; 8 bases map to TRBD1. Germline V lookup: CDR1 MDHEN, CDR2 SYDVKM. This CDR3 comprises 18 residues. V shed 4 bases and J 0 bases; nucleotides not matched to a gene: 13. The CDR3: CASSSRGQGAWSNYGYTF. The CDR3 coding sequence is TGTGCCAGCAGTTCCAGAGGGCAGGGGGCCTGGTCTAACTATGGCTACACCTTC.

The chain recombines TRBV19 with TRBJ2-5, with a weak D call TRBD1 (7 bases). Between the trimmed V and J ends, which lost 1 base and 3 bases, there was a span of 9 bases. Germline V CDR1 and CDR2: LNHDA, SQIVND (reference sequence). The CDR3 is 14 amino acids. CDR3 sequence (DNA): TGTGCCAGTAGTATAGGCAGGGGGGAAGAGACCCAGTACTTC. Translation: CASSIGRGEETQYF.

Note on this clone: This specimen includes other DNA sequences encoding the same CDR3. V is TRBV5-1 and J is TRBJ2-5, with TRBD1 matching over 8 bases. CDR1 is SGHRS, CDR2 YFSETQ, per germline. The J segment lost 5 bases and the V segment lost 2 bases, leaving 5 bases of the junction unmatched. The length of the CDR3 is 14 residues. CDR3 bases: TGCGCCAGCAGCTTAGACAGGGGTGGCGAGACCCAGTACTTC. It specifies CASSLDRGGETQYF.

This clone was seen a single time. The chain employs TRBV5-1 and TRBJ2-5; TRBD2 matches at 10 bases. The CDR3 totals 15 residues. J lost 5 bases, V lost 3 bases, and 7 bases had no gene match. The germline V gene has CDR1 SGHRS and CDR2 YFSETQ. CDR3 sequence (DNA): TGCGCCAGCAGCTCCTTAGGACTAGCGGAGGAGACCCAGTACTTC. This codes for CASSSLGLAEETQYF.